The 21 T cell receptor beta chains below were found in one sample sequenced in a study of cytomegalovirus exposure and HLA in healthy donors (dated by TCRdb to 2015 to 2018). Library preparation employed the immunoSEQ multiplex PCR assay. The multiplex PCR relied on a mix of 60 forward primers for TCR Vbeta segments and 13 reverse primers for TCR Jbeta segments. The table was pulled from immuneACCESS by TCRdb, which kept in-frame rearrangements only. Such tables lose some clones; where checked, under half of the loss comes from unresolved V genes, and the rest has no known cause. A total of under 200,000 clones appear in this sample, roughly 70% of them only once. In total, the top ten clones hold 1.5% to 2% of the sample. Sample: PBMCs. The receptor set was obtained from a woman in her 30s in good health and CMV-seronegative.

The chain joins TRBV10-3 to TRBJ1-2, with 7 bases lining up with TRBD1. Losses at the gene ends were 3 bases for V and 12 bases for J; bases not matched to a gene: 7. CDR1 and CDR2 from the germline V gene are ENHRY and SYGVKD. The CDR3 contains 12 residues. The CDR3 sequence is CAISDSTGLDTF. The CDR3 DNA reads TGTGCCATCAGTGATTCGACAGGGCTTGACACCTTC.

In its sample, this clone was seen a few times. The CDR3 DNA reads TGTGCCAGTAGTAACCGGGGGAACACCGGGGAGCTGTTTTTT. Translated, it gives CASSNRGNTGELFF. The genes are TRBV19 and TRBJ2-2, with D tentatively TRBD2 (5 bases). The CDR3 totals 14 residues. Germline values: CDR1 LNHDA, CDR2 SQIVND (reference sequence). The V end lost 4 bases, the J end lost 1 base, and 7 bases lay between the germline ends.

The chain carries TRBV5-1 and TRBJ2-1; a possible D gene is TRBD1 (5 bases). The germline V gene has CDR1 SGHRS and CDR2 YFSETQ. Trimming took 0 bases from V and 4 from J, leaving 11 bases between them. The CDR3 runs to 15 residues. The CDR3 reads CASSLESGIYNEQFF. The DNA of the CDR3 is TGCGCCAGCAGCTTGGAATCAGGGATATACAATGAGCAGTTCTTC.

The rearrangement joins TRBV2 to TRBJ2-1; 7 bases map to TRBD1. The junction had 13 bases not matched to a gene; V was cut back by 8 bases and J by 3 bases. The CDR3 length is 16 residues. Germline V lookup: CDR1 SNHLY, CDR2 FYNNEI. The CDR3 DNA sequence: TGTGCCAGCGGAGAGTACAGGGGCCCTCTCTACAATGAGCAGTTCTTC. Translated: CASGEYRGPLYNEQFF.

The CDR3 reads CASSLSWRYQETQYF. The CDR3 region has the DNA TGTGCCAGCAGCTTAAGCTGGCGGTACCAAGAGACCCAGTACTTC. V gene TRBV7-2 combines with J gene TRBJ2-5, with unresolved D. Trimming stripped 2 bases from V and 0 bases from J, with 10 bases between. The length of the CDR3 is 15 residues. In germline, CDR1 is SGHTA, CDR2 FQGNSA.

The chain is built from TRBV19 and TRBJ1-2; D gene ambiguous. The V end lost 1 base, the J end lost 5 bases, and 17 bases lay between the germline ends. CDR3 size: 16 residues. Germline CDR1 LNHDA, CDR2 SQIVND (reference sequence). The CDR3 loop is CASSIARLTMRYGYTF. As DNA, the CDR3 is TGTGCCAGTAGTATAGCCCGCCTTACTATGAGGTATGGCTACACCTTC.

The rearrangement links TRBV7-3 to TRBJ2-3, with TRBD2 as a possible D gene (6 bases). The CDR3 runs 15 residues. CDR1 is SGHTA and CDR2 is FQGTGA in the germline V gene. Trimming shortened V by 5 bases and J by 2 bases, and 14 bases separated the two germline ends. The CDR3 DNA reads TGTGCCAGCAGCCCCTCAGCGGGTAACACAGATACGCAGTATTTT. This encodes CASSPSAGNTDTQYF.

V gene TRBV18 combines with J gene TRBJ2-5; D possibly corresponds to TRBD1 (5 bases). With 6 bases removed from V and 5 bases from J, the gap between germline ends came to 16 bases. The CDR3 runs to 14 residues. Germline CDR1 and CDR2: KGHSH and LQKENI. DNA for the CDR3: TGTGCCAGCTCCGACAGACAGTATGGGGAGACCCAGTACTTC. It yields the protein CASSDRQYGETQYF.

This clone occurred a few times. The same CDR3 is also encoded by other DNA sequences in this sample. The chain uses TRBV6-1 and TRBJ1-1, with D maybe TRBD1 (6 bases). This CDR3 has 15 amino acids. CDR1 and CDR2 (germline): MNHNS, SASEGT. Deletions cut 2 bases from V and 1 base from J, with 11 bases between. The CDR3 nucleotides read TGTGCCAGCAGTGAAATGGGACAAGAGAACACTGAAGCTTTCTTT. It encodes CASSEMGQENTEAFF.

The rearrangement uses TRBV19 and TRBJ1-2; TRBD1 agrees at 7 bases. The junction had 5 bases not matched to a gene; V was cut back by 4 bases and J by 0 bases. Germline values: CDR1 LNHDA, CDR2 SQIVND (reference sequence). The CDR3 contains 15 residues. CDR3 bases: TGTGCCAGTAGTACACTGGACAGGACTAACTATGGCTACACCTTC. Its protein product is CASSTLDRTNYGYTF. Full variable domain (remainder filled in from reference TRBV19 and TRBJ1-2): DGGITQSPKYLFRKEGQNVTLSCEQNLNHDAMYWYRQDPGQGLRLIYYSQIVNDFQKGDIAEGYSVSREKKESFPLTVTSAQKNPTAFYLCASSTLDRTNYGYTFGSGTRLTVV.

The chain combines TRBV7-9 with TRBJ2-5, with D hard to call. Germline CDR1 SEHNR, CDR2 FQNEAQ (reference sequence). The CDR3 consists of 16 residues. Deletions cut 0 bases from V and 4 bases from J, with 15 bases between. As DNA, the CDR3 is TGTGCCAGCAGCTTAGCGATGAGCCGGGTGGCAGAGACCCAGTACTTC. Translation: CASSLAMSRVAETQYF.

The chain links TRBV7-3 to TRBJ2-3, with D possibly TRBD2 on 6 matching bases. The V gene lost 5 bases and the J gene lost 4 bases, with 19 bases spanning the gap. Germline V gives CDR1 SGHTA, CDR2 FQGTGA. This CDR3 has 16 amino acids. CDR3: CASSHLGSYPPDTQYF. As DNA, the CDR3 is TGTGCCAGCAGCCACCTCGGGAGTTATCCCCCAGATACGCAGTATTTT. Together with reference TRBV7-3 and TRBJ2-3, the CDR3 gives the full variable domain: GAGVSQTPSNKVTEKGKYVELRCDPISGHTALYWYRQSLGQGPEFLIYFQGTGAADDSGLPNDRFFAVRPEGSVSTLKIQRTERGDSAVYLCASSHLGSYPPDTQYFGPGTRLTVL.

The chain uses TRBV27 and TRBJ1-5; the D is unclear. The germline V and J ends were trimmed by 4 bases and 6 bases, with 13 bases remaining between them. The length of the CDR3 is 14 residues. Germline lookup yields CDR1 MNHEY and CDR2 SMNVEV (reference sequence). The CDR3 is CASSWERGGQPQHF. DNA of the CDR3: TGTGCCAGCAGTTGGGAACGGGGTGGTCAGCCCCAGCATTTT.

This clone has only a few counts. J is TRBJ2-1 and V is TRBV7-2; TRBD2 agrees at 8 bases. Germline V gives CDR1 SGHTA, CDR2 FQGNSA. This CDR3 comprises 15 residues. V lost 2 bases, J lost 5 bases, and 5 bases stayed unmatched. CDR3 DNA: TGTGCCAGCAGCTTACAGCGGGGGAGCCACAATGAGCAGTTCTTC. Protein sequence: CASSLQRGSHNEQFF.

CDR3 amino acids: CASSESTGVGDGYTF. The CDR3 DNA reads TGCGCCAGCAGTGAGTCGACAGGGGTGGGGGATGGCTACACCTTC. The V and J genes are TRBV10-2 and TRBJ1-2; 8 bases agree with TRBD1. The CDR3 loop spans 15 amino acids. V shed 0 bases and J 6 bases; nucleotides not matched to a gene: 6. Germline CDR1 is WSHSY and CDR2 is SAAADI.

The rearrangement joins TRBV5-3 to TRBJ1-2, with TRBD1 matching over 7 bases. TRBV5-3 carries the ORF label, with uncertain function. V shed 4 bases and J 6 bases; nucleotides not matched to a gene: 12. CDR3 size: 15 residues. The CDR3 is CARSTGPTGFNGYTF. The CDR3 region has the DNA TGTGCCAGAAGCACCGGCCCGACAGGGTTCAATGGCTACACCTTC.

The V call is TRBV7-9, the J call TRBJ1-3, with 12 bases identical to TRBD1. The V gene's germline CDR1 is SEHNR and CDR2 FQNEAQ (reference sequence). The length of the CDR3 is 19 residues. V was clipped by 8 bases and J by 4 bases; unmatched bases: 18. In nucleotides, the CDR3 is TGTGCCAGCCTTCGACCGGGACAGGGGGCTTATAGGGTAGGAAACACCATATATTTT. Its translation: CASLRPGQGAYRVGNTIYF. Variable domain in full (rest from reference TRBV7-9 and TRBJ1-3): DTGVSQNPRHKITKRGQNVTFRCDPISEHNRLYWYRQTLGQGPEFLTYFQNEAQLEKSRLLSDRFSAERPKGSFSTLEIQRTEQGDSAMYLCASLRPGQGAYRVGNTIYFGEGSWLTVV.

The CDR3 region is CAISGGQATYNEQFF. The CDR3, as DNA: TGTGCCATCAGTGGTGGCCAGGCGACCTACAATGAGCAGTTCTTC. The chain combines TRBV10-3 with TRBJ2-1; D is unresolved. Trimming shortened V by 4 bases and J by 2 bases, and 12 bases separated the two germline ends. This CDR3 contains 15 residues. Germline V CDR1 and CDR2: ENHRY, SYGVKD.

This rearrangement joins TRBV4-3 to TRBJ1-2; D call uncertain. V gave up 1 base and J gave up 0 bases, with 9 bases separating them. Looked up from germline, CDR1 is LGHNA and CDR2 is YSLEER. The CDR3 has 15 residues. The DNA of the CDR3 is TGCGCCAGCAGCCAAGCGGGAACGGCTAACTATGGCTACACCTTC. Encoded protein: CASSQAGTANYGYTF.

This clone was seen a handful of times. The chain couples TRBV5-1 to TRBJ1-2, with D possibly TRBD1 on 6 matching bases. V lost 5 bases and J lost 7, with 27 bases in between. CDR3 length: 17 residues. Germline CDR1 is SGHRS and CDR2 is YFSETQ. The CDR3 here is CASSIGGAQLGERGYTF. The CDR3 nucleotides read TGCGCCAGCAGTATCGGGGGGGCTCAATTGGGGGAGCGTGGCTACACCTTC.

This chain links TRBV7-2 with TRBJ2-3, with D maybe TRBD2 (6 bases). In germline, CDR1 is SGHTA, CDR2 FQGNSA. This CDR3 spans 15 amino acids. V was clipped by 5 bases and J by 4 bases, with 16 bases between them. CDR3 amino acids: CASSTESWGADTQYF. CDR3 nucleotide sequence: TGTGCCAGCAGCACCGAATCTTGGGGGGCAGATACGCAGTATTTT. The whole variable domain, filled in from reference TRBV7-2 and TRBJ2-3, reads GAGVSQSPSNKVTEKGKDVELRCDPISGHTALYWYRQSLGQGLEFLIYFQGNSAPDKSGLPSDRFSAERTGGSVSTLTIQRTQQEDSAVYLCASSTESWGADTQYFGPGTRLTVL.